The clone carrying this TCR beta chain has a count of ten or more. Relying on iRepertoire HTBI primers and Arm-PCR of CDR3 regions, the team built TCR beta libraries. TCRdb recomputed calls from the multiplex PCR reads with MiXCR, one row per CDR3 protein. The sample has hundreds of thousands of distinct CDR3 sequences; roughly 21% are singletons. This sample is drawn from a study of regulatory T cells in long-lasting Graves disease. The CDR3 spans 16 residues. CDR1 and CDR2 (germline): SGHAT, FQNNGV. The V end lost 1 base, the J end lost 4 bases, and 17 bases lay between the germline ends. Time point described: persistent/refractory GD, antithyroid drugs over 5 years with positive TRAb. From RNA extracted from PBMCs, the TCR library was made.

The material sequenced was peripheral blood mononuclear cells (PBMCs), taken when the disease was refractory, from a patient treated with antithyroid drugs. The rearrangement links TRBV11-2 to TRBJ2-7, with D hard to call. The source is a female donor with Graves disease. CDR3 coding DNA: TGTGCCAGCAGCTTAGGAAGGATGCTTGCATTTTACGAGCAGTACTTC. Amino acids: CASSLGRMLAFYEQYF.